Listed below are T cell receptor beta chains from one sample, sequenced in a study of blood T cell repertoires in COVID-19. Repertoires were generated with immunoSEQ multiplex PCR, while TCRdb's copy carries only in-frame clones and drops some. The sample contains approximately 210,000 clones, 82% of which appear only once. The sequencing sample was made of peripheral blood. The receptor source for this set is a woman of 80 years or more with acute or convalescent COVID-19. Both conserved end residues are part of each CDR3. D genes are given only for firm matches. Expanded clones get a size class; other rows say once, few or many, or leave the size out.

CDR3aa | CDR3nt | d_gene | j_gene | v_gene | abundance
CASSSQGADYGYTF | TGCGCCAGCAGCTCCCAGGGGGCGGACTATGGCTACACCTTC | TRBD1 | TRBJ1-2 | TRBV5-1 | NA
CASSLLRDTEAFF | TGTGCCAGCAGTTTGTTGAGGGATACTGAAGCTTTCTTT | NA | TRBJ1-1 | TRBV12-3/TRBV12-4 | NA
CASSQVRQGNIQYF | TGTGCCAGCAGCCAAGTCAGACAGGGAAACATTCAGTACTTC | TRBD1 | TRBJ2-4 | TRBV3-1/TRBV3-2 | few
CASSLAGGDIQYF | TGTGCCAGCAGCCTAGCGGGGGGGGACATTCAGTACTTC | TRBD2 | TRBJ2-4 | TRBV7-2 | NA
CASSSGLAGGSDTQYF | TGTGCCAGCAGTTCCGGACTAGCGGGGGGATCAGATACGCAGTATTTT | TRBD2 | TRBJ2-3 | TRBV7-3 | NA
CASSFQGVTGELFF | TGTGCCAGCAGCTTCCAAGGGGTCACCGGGGAGCTGTTTTTT | NA | TRBJ2-2 | TRBV7-3 | NA
CASTERGHVEAFF | TGTGCCAGCACCGAAAGAGGGCACGTTGAAGCTTTCTTT | NA | TRBJ1-1 | TRBV6-5 | NA
CASSEEYRVLYNEQFF | TGTGCCAGCAGTGAGGAATACCGGGTACTATACAATGAGCAGTTCTTC | NA | TRBJ2-1 | TRBV6-1 | NA
CASRETVMETQYF | TGTGCCAGCCGGGAGACAGTCATGGAGACCCAGTACTTC | NA | TRBJ2-5 | TRBV28 | NA
CASSQQGAQSYGYTF | TGTGCCAGCTCACAACAGGGGGCGCAAAGCTATGGCTACACCTTC | TRBD1 | TRBJ1-2 | TRBV18 | NA
CASSLGRTGELFF | TGTGCCAGCAGCTTAGGTCGCACCGGGGAGCTGTTTTTT | NA | TRBJ2-2 | TRBV7-2 | few
CASSHTEANSPLHF | TGTGCCAGCAGCCACACAGAAGCTAATTCACCCCTCCACTTT | NA | TRBJ1-6 | TRBV3-1/TRBV3-2 | few
CAISESTGQGPTEAFF | TGTGCCATCAGTGAGTCGACAGGGCAGGGGCCCACTGAAGCTTTCTTT | TRBD1 | TRBJ1-1 | TRBV10-3 | NA
CASSALDRGPNTEAFF | TGTGCCAGCAGTGCCCTTGACAGGGGGCCGAACACTGAAGCTTTCTTT | TRBD1 | TRBJ1-1 | TRBV6-1 | NA
CASSLGLDVETQYF | TGTGCCAGCAGCCTGGGACTAGATGTGGAGACCCAGTACTTC | TRBD2 | TRBJ2-5 | TRBV6-2/TRBV6-3 | NA
CASSPGTGRRTEAFF | TGTGCCAGCAGCCCGGGGACAGGGAGGCGCACTGAAGCTTTCTTT | TRBD1 | TRBJ1-1 | TRBV9 | once
CASSQVDRGTEAFF | TGTGCCAGCAGCCAGGTGGACAGGGGTACTGAAGCTTTCTTT | TRBD1 | TRBJ1-1 | TRBV3-1/TRBV3-2 | NA
CASSRTGGRGETQYF | TGTGCCAGCAGCAGAACAGGGGGCCGGGGAGAGACCCAGTACTTC | TRBD1 | TRBJ2-5 | TRBV3-1/TRBV3-2 | NA
CASSRAEGGRSGYTF | TGTGCCAGCAGCCGAGCCGAAGGGGGCAGATCTGGCTACACCTTC | TRBD1 | TRBJ1-2 | TRBV14 | NA
CASSLFPGMSNQPQHF | TGTGCCAGCAGCTTATTTCCAGGGATGAGCAATCAGCCCCAGCATTTT | NA | TRBJ1-5 | TRBV7-2 | NA
CASSPLGGSDSGEQYF | TGCGCCAGCAGCCCCTTGGGGGGTTCGGATTCCGGCGAGCAGTACTTC | NA | TRBJ2-7 | TRBV5-1 | NA
CASSRSPGLGSLTDTQYF | TGTGCCAGCAGTAGATCCCCGGGACTAGGGTCCCTCACAGATACGCAGTATTTT | TRBD2 | TRBJ2-3 | TRBV28 | once
CASSLPGQGKNEKLFF | TGTGCCAGCAGCTTACCCGGACAGGGAAAGAATGAAAAACTGTTTTTT | TRBD1 | TRBJ1-4 | TRBV5-4 | NA
CASSISGGTNQPQHF | TGTGCCAGTAGTATTTCAGGGGGCACCAATCAGCCCCAGCATTTT | TRBD1 | TRBJ1-5 | TRBV19 | NA
CSARDYEQYF | TGCAGTGCCCGGGACTACGAGCAGTACTTC | NA | TRBJ2-7 | TRBV20-1 | NA
CASSYEGAEGYTF | TGTGCCAGCAGTTACGAGGGGGCTGAGGGCTACACCTTC | TRBD1 | TRBJ1-2 | TRBV6-5 | NA
CASSAGLTTNQPQHF | TGTGCCAGTTCGGCGGGGCTTACGACCAATCAGCCCCAGCATTTT | NA | TRBJ1-5 | TRBV28 | once
CATSDIPGRGGLNEQFF | TGTGCCACCAGTGATATACCTGGGCGGGGGGGCCTCAATGAGCAGTTCTTC | TRBD2 | TRBJ2-1 | TRBV24-1 | NA
CASSWGLAGITGELFF | TGTGCCAGCAGCTGGGGACTAGCGGGGATCACCGGGGAGCTGTTTTTT | TRBD2 | TRBJ2-2 | TRBV7-7 | NA
CASSLGGRVNEQFF | TGTGCCAGCAGCTTGGGAGGCAGGGTCAATGAGCAGTTCTTC | NA | TRBJ2-1 | TRBV5-4 | NA
CASSPTSYEQYF | TGTGCCAGCAGTCCGACTTCCTACGAGCAGTACTTC | NA | TRBJ2-7 | TRBV6-5 | many
CASSLRAAGADEQFF | TGCGCCAGCAGCCTACGGGCTGCGGGGGCCGATGAGCAGTTCTTC | NA | TRBJ2-1 | TRBV4-3 | NA
CASTSGTGHYSPLHF | TGTGCCAGCACCTCAGGGACAGGGCATTATTCACCCCTCCACTTT | TRBD1 | TRBJ1-6 | TRBV7-2 | NA
CASSLDSPGTGELFF | TGTGCCAGCAGTTTGGACAGCCCGGGCACCGGGGAGCTGTTTTTT | NA | TRBJ2-2 | TRBV6-5 | few
CASSVGGLQETQYF | TGTGCCAGCAGCGTAGGGGGACTACAAGAGACCCAGTACTTC | TRBD2 | TRBJ2-5 | TRBV9 | NA
CASAKNRGPGNQPQHF | TGTGCCAGCGCGAAAAACAGGGGACCCGGCAATCAGCCCCAGCATTTT | TRBD1 | TRBJ1-5 | TRBV28 | NA
CASSLQSNQNTEAFF | TGCGCCAGCAGCTTGCAGTCAAATCAGAACACTGAAGCTTTCTTT | NA | TRBJ1-1 | TRBV5-1 | few
CASSPLLGQGHQPQHF | TGTGCCAGTAGTCCTCTCCTGGGACAGGGGCATCAGCCCCAGCATTTT | TRBD1 | TRBJ1-5 | TRBV19 | NA
CASSLDRGQFGNQPQHF | TGTGCCAGCAGCTTAGACAGGGGGCAGTTTGGGAATCAGCCCCAGCATTTT | TRBD1 | TRBJ1-5 | TRBV7-9 | NA
CASTLSTEAFF | TGTGCCAGCACCTTGAGTACTGAAGCTTTCTTT | NA | TRBJ1-1 | TRBV11-3 | NA
CASSQGTGLRTEAFF | TGTGCCAGCAGCCAAGGAACAGGGCTACGGACTGAAGCTTTCTTT | NA | TRBJ1-1 | TRBV3-1/TRBV3-2 | NA
CASSHRQGSGEQYF | TGTGCCAGCAGCCACCGACAGGGTTCCGGCGAGCAGTACTTC | TRBD1 | TRBJ2-7 | TRBV7-2 | NA
CASSIVGQGTEAFF | TGTGCCAGTAGTATTGTTGGACAGGGCACTGAAGCTTTCTTT | TRBD1 | TRBJ1-1 | TRBV19 | NA
CARGVTSESTDTQYF | TGTGCCAGGGGAGTGACTAGCGAGAGCACAGATACGCAGTATTTT | NA | TRBJ2-3 | TRBV21-1 | NA
CASSSSAQAGYGYTF | TGTGCCAGCAGTTCCTCCGCCCAGGCGGGCTATGGCTACACCTTC | NA | TRBJ1-2 | TRBV6-5 | NA
CASSLTTEANTGELFF | TGTGCCAGCAGCCTCACGACGGAGGCAAACACCGGGGAGCTGTTTTTT | NA | TRBJ2-2 | TRBV9 | few
CAWKGQGSGTEAFF | TGTGCCTGGAAAGGTCAGGGGTCGGGGACTGAAGCTTTCTTT | NA | TRBJ1-1 | TRBV30 | NA
CASSLGRTEGDEKLFF | TGCGCCAGCAGCTTGGGTCGGACGGAGGGAGATGAAAAACTGTTTTTT | NA | TRBJ1-4 | TRBV5-1 | NA
CAISGPRTGGYEQYF | TGTGCCATCAGTGGACCCCGGACAGGGGGGTACGAGCAGTACTTC | TRBD1 | TRBJ2-7 | TRBV10-3 | NA